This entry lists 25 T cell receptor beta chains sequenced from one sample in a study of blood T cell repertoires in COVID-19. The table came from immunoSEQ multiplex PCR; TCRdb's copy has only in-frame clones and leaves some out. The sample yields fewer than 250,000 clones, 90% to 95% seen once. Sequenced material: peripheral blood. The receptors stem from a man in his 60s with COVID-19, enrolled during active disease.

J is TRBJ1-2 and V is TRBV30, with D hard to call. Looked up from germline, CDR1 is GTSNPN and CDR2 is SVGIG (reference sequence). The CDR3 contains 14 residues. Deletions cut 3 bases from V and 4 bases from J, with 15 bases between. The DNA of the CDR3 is TGTGCCTGGAGGTTCGGGAGGCAGCTCTATGGCTACACCTTC. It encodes CAWRFGRQLYGYTF.

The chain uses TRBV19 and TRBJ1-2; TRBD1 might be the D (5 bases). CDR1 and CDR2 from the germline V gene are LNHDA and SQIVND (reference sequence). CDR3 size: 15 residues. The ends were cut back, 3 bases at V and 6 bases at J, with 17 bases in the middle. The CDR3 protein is CASSIQRGSVDGYTF. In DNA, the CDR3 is TGTGCCAGTAGTATTCAACGGGGGTCAGTCGATGGCTACACCTTC.

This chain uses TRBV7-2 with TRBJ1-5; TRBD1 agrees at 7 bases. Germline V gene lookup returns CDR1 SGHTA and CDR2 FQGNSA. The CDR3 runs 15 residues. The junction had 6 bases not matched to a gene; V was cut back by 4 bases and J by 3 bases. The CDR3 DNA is TGTGCCAGCAGCTCAACAGGGGCTATCAATCAGCCCCAGCATTTT. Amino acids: CASSSTGAINQPQHF.

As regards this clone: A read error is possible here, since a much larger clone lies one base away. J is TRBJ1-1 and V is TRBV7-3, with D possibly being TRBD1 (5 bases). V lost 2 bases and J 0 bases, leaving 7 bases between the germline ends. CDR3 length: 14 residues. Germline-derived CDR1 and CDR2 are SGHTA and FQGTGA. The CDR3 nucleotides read TGTGCCAGCAGCTTAGACAGCATGAACACTGAAGCTTTCTTT. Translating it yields CASSLDSMNTEAFF.

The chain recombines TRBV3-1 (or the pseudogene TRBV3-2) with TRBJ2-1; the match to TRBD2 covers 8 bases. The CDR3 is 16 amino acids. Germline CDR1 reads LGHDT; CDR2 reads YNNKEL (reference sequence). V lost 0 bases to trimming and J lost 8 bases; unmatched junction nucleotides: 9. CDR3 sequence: CASSQDLGPGGDEQFF. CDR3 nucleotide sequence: TGTGCCAGCAGCCAAGATCTGGGGCCGGGGGGGGATGAGCAGTTCTTC.

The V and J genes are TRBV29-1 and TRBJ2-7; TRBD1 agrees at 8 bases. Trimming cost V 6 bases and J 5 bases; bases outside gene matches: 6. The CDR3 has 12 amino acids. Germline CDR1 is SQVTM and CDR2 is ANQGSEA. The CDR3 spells CSVAGQGHEQYF. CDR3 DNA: TGCAGCGTGGCAGGACAGGGCCACGAGCAGTACTTC.

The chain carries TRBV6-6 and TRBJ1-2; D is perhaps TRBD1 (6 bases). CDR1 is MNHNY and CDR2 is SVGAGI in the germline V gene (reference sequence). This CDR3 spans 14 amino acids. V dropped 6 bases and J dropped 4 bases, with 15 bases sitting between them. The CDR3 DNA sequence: TGTGCCAGCAGCCGAGATACGACAGGCTATGGCTACACCTTC. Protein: CASSRDTTGYGYTF.

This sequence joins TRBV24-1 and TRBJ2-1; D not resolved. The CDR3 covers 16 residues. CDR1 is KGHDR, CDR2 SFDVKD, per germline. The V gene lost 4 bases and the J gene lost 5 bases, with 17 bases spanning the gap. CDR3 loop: CATSDPPPRGDNEQFF. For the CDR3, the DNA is TGTGCCACCAGTGACCCTCCTCCCCGCGGAGACAATGAGCAGTTCTTC.

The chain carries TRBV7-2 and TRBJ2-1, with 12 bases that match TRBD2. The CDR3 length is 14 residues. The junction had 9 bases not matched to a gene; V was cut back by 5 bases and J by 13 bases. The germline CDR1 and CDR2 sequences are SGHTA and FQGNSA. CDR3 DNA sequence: TGTGCCAGCAGCCAGGGACTAGCGGGCACCGAACAGTTCTTC. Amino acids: CASSQGLAGTEQFF.

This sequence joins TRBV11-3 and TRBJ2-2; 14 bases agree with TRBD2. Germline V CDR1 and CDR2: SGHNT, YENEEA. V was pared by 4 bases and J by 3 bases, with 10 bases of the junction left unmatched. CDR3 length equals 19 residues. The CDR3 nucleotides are TGTGCCAGCAGCTCTCCCGGGACTAGCGGGGGATTGGACACCGGGGAGCTGTTTTTT. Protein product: CASSSPGTSGGLDTGELFF.

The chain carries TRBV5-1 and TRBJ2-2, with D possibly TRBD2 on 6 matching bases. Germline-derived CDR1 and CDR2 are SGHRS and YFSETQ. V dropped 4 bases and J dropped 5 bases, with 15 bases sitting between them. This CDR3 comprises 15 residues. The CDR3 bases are TGCGCCAGCAGCCGCGCCGCGGGGCAGACCGGGGAGCTGTTTTTT. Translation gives CASSRAAGQTGELFF.

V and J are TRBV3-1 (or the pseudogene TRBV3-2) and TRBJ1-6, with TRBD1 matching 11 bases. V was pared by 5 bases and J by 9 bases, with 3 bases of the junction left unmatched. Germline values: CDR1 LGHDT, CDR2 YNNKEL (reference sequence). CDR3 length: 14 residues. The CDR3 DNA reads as TGTGCCAGCAGCAAGGGACAGGGGGGTTCACCCCTCCACTTT. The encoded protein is CASSKGQGGSPLHF.

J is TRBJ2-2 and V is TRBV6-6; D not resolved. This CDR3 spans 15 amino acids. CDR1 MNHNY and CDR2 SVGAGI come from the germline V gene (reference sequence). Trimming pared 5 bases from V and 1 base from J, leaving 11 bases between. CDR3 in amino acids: CASSVRVVNTGELFF. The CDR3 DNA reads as TGTGCCAGCAGTGTGAGAGTAGTGAACACCGGGGAGCTGTTTTTT.

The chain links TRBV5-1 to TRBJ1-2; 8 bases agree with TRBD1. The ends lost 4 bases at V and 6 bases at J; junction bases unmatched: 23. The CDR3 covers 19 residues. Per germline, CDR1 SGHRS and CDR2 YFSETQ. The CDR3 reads CASSPPRTPTQDRENGYTF. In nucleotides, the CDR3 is TGCGCCAGCAGCCCTCCCCGAACTCCCACGCAGGACAGGGAGAATGGCTACACCTTC.

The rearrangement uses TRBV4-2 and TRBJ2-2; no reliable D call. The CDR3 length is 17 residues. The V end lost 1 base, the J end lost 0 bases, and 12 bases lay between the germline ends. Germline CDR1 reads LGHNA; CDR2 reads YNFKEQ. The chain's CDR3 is CASSQVALAANTGELFF. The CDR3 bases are TGTGCCAGCAGCCAAGTGGCTCTCGCCGCGAACACCGGGGAGCTGTTTTTT.

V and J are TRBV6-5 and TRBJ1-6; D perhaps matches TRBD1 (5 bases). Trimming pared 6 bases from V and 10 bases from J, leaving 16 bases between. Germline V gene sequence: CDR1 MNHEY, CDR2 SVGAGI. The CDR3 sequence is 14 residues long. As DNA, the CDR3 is TGTGCCAGCAGCCCCGGGGGAACGGGCTCACCCCTCCACTTT. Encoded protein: CASSPGGTGSPLHF.

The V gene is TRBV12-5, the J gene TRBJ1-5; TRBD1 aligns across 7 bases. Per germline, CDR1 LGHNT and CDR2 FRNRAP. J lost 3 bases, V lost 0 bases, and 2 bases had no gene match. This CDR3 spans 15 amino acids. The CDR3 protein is CASGLVQGYNQPQHF. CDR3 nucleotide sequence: TGTGCTAGTGGTTTGGTACAGGGGTACAATCAGCCCCAGCATTTT.

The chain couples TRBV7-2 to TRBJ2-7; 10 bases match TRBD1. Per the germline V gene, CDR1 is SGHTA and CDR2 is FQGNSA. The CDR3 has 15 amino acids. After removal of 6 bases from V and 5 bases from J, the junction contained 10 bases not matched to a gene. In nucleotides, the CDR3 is TGTGCCAGCAGATTGGTACCGGGACAGGGGAACGAGCAGTACTTC. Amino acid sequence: CASRLVPGQGNEQYF.

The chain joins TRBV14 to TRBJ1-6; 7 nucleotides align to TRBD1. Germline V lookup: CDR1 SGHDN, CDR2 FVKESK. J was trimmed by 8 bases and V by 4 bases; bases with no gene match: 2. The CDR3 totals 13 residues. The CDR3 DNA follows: TGTGCCAGCAGCCGGACAGGAGATTCACCCCTCCACTTT. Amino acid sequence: CASSRTGDSPLHF.

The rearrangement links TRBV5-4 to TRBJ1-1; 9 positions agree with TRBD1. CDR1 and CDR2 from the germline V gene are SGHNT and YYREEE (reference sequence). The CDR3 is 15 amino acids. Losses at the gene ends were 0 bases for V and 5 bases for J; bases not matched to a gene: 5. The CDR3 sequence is CASSLAGQGKTEAFF. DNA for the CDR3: TGTGCCAGCAGCTTGGCGGGACAGGGTAAGACTGAAGCTTTCTTT.

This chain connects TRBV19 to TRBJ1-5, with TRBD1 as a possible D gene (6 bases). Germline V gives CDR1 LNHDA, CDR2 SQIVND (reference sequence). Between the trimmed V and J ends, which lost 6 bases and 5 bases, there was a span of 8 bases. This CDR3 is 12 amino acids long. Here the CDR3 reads CASRDRDQPQHF. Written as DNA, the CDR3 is TGTGCCAGTAGGGACAGAGATCAGCCCCAGCATTTT.

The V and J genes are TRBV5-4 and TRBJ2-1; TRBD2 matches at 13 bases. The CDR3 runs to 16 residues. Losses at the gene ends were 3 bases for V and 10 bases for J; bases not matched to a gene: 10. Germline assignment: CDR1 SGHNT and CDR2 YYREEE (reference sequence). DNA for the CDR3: TGTGCCAGCAGCTCCGGGACTAGCGGGGATTACAGGGAGCAGTTCTTC. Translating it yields CASSSGTSGDYREQFF.

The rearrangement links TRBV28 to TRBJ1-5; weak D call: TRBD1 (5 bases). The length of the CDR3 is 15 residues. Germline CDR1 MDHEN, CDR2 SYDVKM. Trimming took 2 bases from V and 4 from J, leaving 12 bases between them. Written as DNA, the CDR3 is TGTGCCAGCAGTTTAACTGGACAAATGAATCAGCCCCAGCATTTT. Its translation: CASSLTGQMNQPQHF.

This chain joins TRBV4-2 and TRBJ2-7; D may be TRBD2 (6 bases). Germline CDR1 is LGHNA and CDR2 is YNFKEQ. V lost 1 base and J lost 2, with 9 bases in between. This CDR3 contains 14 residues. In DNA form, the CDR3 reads TGTGCCAGCAGCCAAGGCGCGGGGACCTACGAGCAGTACTTC. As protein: CASSQGAGTYEQYF.

CDR3 amino acids: CASSIRNSAVTEAFF. CDR3 coding DNA: TGTGCCAGTAGTATCCGTAACAGTGCTGTCACTGAAGCTTTCTTT. The gene calls are TRBV19 and TRBJ1-1; D is unclear. The V end was cut by 3 bases, the J end by 4 bases, with 15 bases between. Germline loops: CDR1 LNHDA, CDR2 SQIVND (reference sequence). CDR3 length: 15 residues.